This T cell receptor beta chain originates from a study of T cells in Graves' hyperthyroidism and ophthalmopathy. Across the study: Any treatment followed the collection of peripheral blood at initial diagnosis.

Amplification of TCR beta CDR3 regions used RNA as the template. First-round RT-PCR targeting the TCR CDR3 was performed with the HTBI primer set. TCRdb used MiXCR to reprocess the multiplex PCR reads, holding one entry per CDR3 protein. The table has around 760,000 distinct CDR3 sequences, over 35% seen once; the top ten hold around 31%. The sample holds a few counts of this clonotype. Germline V gene data show CDR1 as SQVTM and CDR2 as ANQGSEA. The V end lost 6 bases, the J end lost 0 bases, and 7 bases lay between the germline ends. CDR3 length equals 12 residues. This chain joins TRBV29-1 and TRBJ2-3; D call uncertain. The clonotype was recovered from a middle-aged woman with Graves' hyperthyroidism. Sequenced material: blood. The DNA of the CDR3 is TGCAGCGTCGCTGTTAGCACAGATACGCAGTATTTT. Protein sequence: CSVAVSTDTQYF.